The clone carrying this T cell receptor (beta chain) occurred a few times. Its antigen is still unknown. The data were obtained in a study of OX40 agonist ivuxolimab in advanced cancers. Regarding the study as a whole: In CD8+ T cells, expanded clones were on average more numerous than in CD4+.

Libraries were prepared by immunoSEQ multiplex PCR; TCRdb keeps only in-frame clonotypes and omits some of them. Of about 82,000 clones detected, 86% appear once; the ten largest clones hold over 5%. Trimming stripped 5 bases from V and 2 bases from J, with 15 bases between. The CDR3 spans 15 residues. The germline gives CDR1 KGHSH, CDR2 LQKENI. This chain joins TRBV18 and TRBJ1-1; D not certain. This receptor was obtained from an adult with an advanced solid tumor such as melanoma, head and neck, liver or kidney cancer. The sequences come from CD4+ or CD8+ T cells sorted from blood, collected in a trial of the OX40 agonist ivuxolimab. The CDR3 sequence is CASSVVGASNTEAFF. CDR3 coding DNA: TGTGCCAGCTCAGTCGTAGGCGCTAGCAACACTGAAGCTTTCTTT. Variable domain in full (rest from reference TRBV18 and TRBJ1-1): NAGVMQNPRHLVRRRGQEARLRCSPMKGHSHVYWYRQLPEEGLKFMVYLQKENIIDESGMPKERFSAEFPKEGPSILRIQQVVRGDSAAYFCASSVVGASNTEAFFGQGTRLTVV.